This T cell receptor beta chain was observed in a study of spatial heterogeneity in lung cancer (dated by TCRdb to between 2018 and 2021). For the wider study: Donors were some 67 patients with early-stage, untreated non-small cell lung cancer from the lung TRACERx cohort. TCR alpha and beta repertoires were quantitatively compared across multiple tumor regions, matched nontumor lung and blood in non-small cell lung cancer. In the raw uncorrected reads, each unique combination of TCR and UMI appeared more than ten times on average. More beta-chain than alpha-chain transcripts were consistently detected, likely reflecting higher beta-chain transcript abundance. Follow-up PBMC samples were sequenced whenever available, with a median time to follow-up of around two years after resection. At surgery, both alpha and beta chains were TCR-sequenced in fewer than 250 tumor regions, fewer than 80 matched nontumor lung samples and some 56 PBMC samples. Nonsynonymous mutation counts, determined by whole-exome sequencing of tumor tissue, were related to TCR repertoire features. Here is what the overall study found, with its caveats: Confirming at a functional level the hypothesis that regional TCRs recognize regional mutations was considered to require additional single-cell paired TCR alpha and beta sequencing. Only 14 patients were included in the comparisons of baseline and follow-up blood repertoires. Ubiquitous expanded tumor TCRs were found in blood more often at tumor resection than at routine follow-up.

Per the germline V gene (reference sequence), SEHNR is the CDR1 and FQNEAQ is the CDR2. The CDR3 goes from the cysteine to the phenylalanine over 15 residues. The CDR3 DNA has 45 bases and is translated from base 1. V loses 5 bases of germline sequence and J loses 0 bases, and the interval between the two ends is 11 bases. The time point tag for this specimen amounts to: blood at routine non-recurrence follow-up after resection. TCR sequencing used whole RNA extracted from tumor and nontumor lung tissue, or from cryopreserved PBMC samples, without cell sorting. A patient was chosen for TCR sequencing only when enough RNA was available from at least two tumor regions. As concerns this clonotype: What this receptor recognizes is not known. The input lacks base qualities; no much larger clone sits a single base away.

The library was generated by 5' RACE. The sequencer listed for this sample is NextSeq 500. To allow correction of PCR and sequencing errors, the TCR library protocol tagged every TCR cDNA molecule with a unique molecular identifier. The study's own analysis went as follows. Decombinator tools were used for TCR identification, UMI-based error correction and CDR3 extraction. TCRs above a frequency of 2 per 1,000, corresponding to the top 1% of the tumor frequency distribution, were defined as expanded. Renyi diversity was calculated using the R vegan package after each repertoire was subsampled 100 times to 5,000 TCRs. CDR3 similarity networks were constructed using string-kernel similarity of amino acid triplets, with links drawn between CDR3s whose pairwise similarity was above 0.82. TCRdb redid the processing of the public reads, applying fastp at Q25 and MiXCR, and retained in-frame beta chains. Rows with a matching CDR3 protein are joined into one entry that keeps the most common DNA and genes. None of the V and J calls come from the authors' own analysis; TCRdb made them. The sample data list 45,000 to 55,000 distinct CDR3 sequences, and 12% of these were observed just once. Of the sample, roughly 32% is held by the ten largest clones.

This clonotype was obtained from a male donor with early-stage non-small cell lung cancer. The input for sequencing was PBMCs, taken at follow-up. This sequence uses TRBV7-9 and TRBJ1-5; TRBD1 is a weak D gene call, 5 bases matching. Read as DNA, the sequence is TGTGCCAGCAGCCGAGGACAATCTAGCAATCAGCCCCAGCATTTT. It translates to CASSRGQSSNQPQHF.